A selection of T cell receptor beta chains follows, all from one sample in a study of blood T cells in healthy people across ages. TCRdb re-derived calls from the 5' RACE reads in MiXCR, one entry per CDR3 protein. The sample records some 1.7 million distinct CDR3 sequences, 28% being singletons. What was sequenced was blood. These receptor sequences come from a woman aged 30 to 39 in good health. The CDR3 runs from the conserved cysteine through the conserved F or W. A D gene is named only where the DNA matches it firmly. Clone sizes are given selectively: once, few, many, or a class where the clone is expanded.

cdr3_length	v_call	clone_size	d_call	j_call	cdr3_nt	cdr3_aa
14	TRBV29-1	many	TRBD1	TRBJ2-1	TGCAGCGTGGCCGGGACAGGTTTTTACAATGAGCAGTTCTTC	CSVAGTGFYNEQFF
15	TRBV5-1	many	-	TRBJ1-5	TGCGCCAGCAGCTTGGGACCGGGAAGCAATCAGCCCCAGCATTTT	CASSLGPGSNQPQHF
16	TRBV12-3/TRBV12-4	few	TRBD1	TRBJ1-2	TGTGCCAGCAGGTCAACCGGGACAGGGCGCGACTATGGCTACACCTTC	CASRSTGTGRDYGYTF
13	TRBV2	-	-	TRBJ1-2	TGTGCCAGCAGTGAAACTCGGGCGGAGGGCTACACCTTC	CASSETRAEGYTF
17	TRBV6-1	-	TRBD2	TRBJ2-7	TGTGCCAGCAGTGAGGGGCTTAGCGGGGGCATTCTATACGAGCAGTACTTC	CASSEGLSGGILYEQYF
13	TRBV5-1	-	-	TRBJ1-2	TGCACCAGCAGCGTTGGGCCAAGGAGGGGCTACACCTTC	CTSSVGPRRGYTF
14	TRBV19	-	-	TRBJ1-6	TGTGCCAGCCGAACAGGGAGGTGGGATTCACCCCTCCACTTT	CASRTGRWDSPLHF
13	TRBV18	-	-	TRBJ2-5	TGTGCCAGCTCACCACCCCATAAAGAGACCCAGTACTTC	CASSPPHKETQYF
14	TRBV6-5	many	-	TRBJ1-3	TGTGCCACCAGCACCCGGACCCAGGGAAACACCATATATTTT	CATSTRTQGNTIYF
15	TRBV2	few	-	TRBJ2-3	TGTGCCAGCAGTGGGGGGGCAACTAGCACAGATACGCAGTATTTT	CASSGGATSTDTQYF
15	TRBV6-2/TRBV6-3	few	-	TRBJ2-1	TGTGCCAGCAGTTACTATCCCGAGAGCTACAATGAGCAGTTCTTC	CASSYYPESYNEQFF
13	TRBV27	many	-	TRBJ2-1	TGCGCCAGCAGCTCCGGGGGAAACAATGAGCAGTTCTTC	CASSSGGNNEQFF
14	TRBV20-1	few	TRBD2	TRBJ2-5	TGCAGTGCCGTGACTAGCGGGAGGGCGGAGACCCAGTACTTC	CSAVTSGRAETQYF
15	TRBV9	-	TRBD2	TRBJ2-7	TGTGCCAGCAGTTCGGTAGCGGGAGGGATGTACGAGCAGTACTTC	CASSSVAGGMYEQYF
14	TRBV29-1	many	TRBD2	TRBJ2-1	TGCAGCGCTTTCCTAGCGGGAGGGCCTAGTGAGCAGTTCTTC	CSAFLAGGPSEQFF
15	TRBV6-1	-	TRBD1	TRBJ1-2	TGTGCCAGCAGTGAAGCCCCGACAGGGTACTACGGCTACACCTTC	CASSEAPTGYYGYTF
15	TRBV12-3/TRBV12-4	few	-	TRBJ2-3	TGTGCCAGCAATTTCGGTCAGGGGGGCCTAGATACGCAGTATTTT	CASNFGQGGLDTQYF
17	TRBV27	-	TRBD2	TRBJ2-3	TGTGCCAGCAGAACCAAGCGGGAGGGTTATAGCACAGATACGCAGTATTTT	CASRTKREGYSTDTQYF
14	TRBV7-2	-	TRBD2	TRBJ2-5	TGTGCCGGCAGGCGAACGGGGGGGGAAAAGACCCAGTACTTC	CAGRRTGGEKTQYF
13	TRBV7-2	few	-	TRBJ2-5	TGTGCCAGTCGCCAGGGAGCATACGAGACCCAGTACTTC	CASRQGAYETQYF